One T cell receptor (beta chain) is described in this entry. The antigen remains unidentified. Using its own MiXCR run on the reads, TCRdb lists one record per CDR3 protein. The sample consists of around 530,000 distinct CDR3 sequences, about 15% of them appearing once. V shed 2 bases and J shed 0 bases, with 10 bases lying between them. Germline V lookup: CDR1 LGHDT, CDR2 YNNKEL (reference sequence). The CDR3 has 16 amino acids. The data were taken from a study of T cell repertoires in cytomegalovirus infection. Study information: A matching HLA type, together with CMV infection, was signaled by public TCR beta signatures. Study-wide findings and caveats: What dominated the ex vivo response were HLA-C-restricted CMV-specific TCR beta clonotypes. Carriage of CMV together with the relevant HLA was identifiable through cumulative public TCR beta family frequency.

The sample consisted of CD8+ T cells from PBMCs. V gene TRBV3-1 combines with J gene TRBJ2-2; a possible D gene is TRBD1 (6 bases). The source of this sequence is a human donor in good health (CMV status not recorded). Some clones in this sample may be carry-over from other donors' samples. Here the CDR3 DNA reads TGTGCCAGCAGCCAACCGGGACAACCGAACACCGGGGAGCTGTTTTTT. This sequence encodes CASSQPGQPNTGELFF.